The 28 T cell receptor beta chains reported below all come from one sample, sequenced in a study of blood T cell repertoires in COVID-19 (dated by TCRdb to about 2020). Preparation of the library involved the immunoSEQ multiplex PCR assay. The table comes from immuneACCESS by way of TCRdb, which keeps in-frame sequences with V and J called. Part of the clones is missing from these tables; in studies checked, under half for an unresolved V gene and the rest for unknown reasons. In all, the sample holds some 200,000 clones, and more than 75% of those were seen once. Of the sample, over 7% falls within the top ten clones. Sequenced sample: PBMCs or T cells enriched from blood (not recorded which). The receptors stem from a woman aged 40 to 55 with acute COVID-19.

The chain recombines TRBV3-1 (or the pseudogene TRBV3-2) with TRBJ2-7; 12 bases are shared with TRBD2. The CDR3 contains 15 residues. CDR1 LGHDT and CDR2 YNNKEL come from the germline V gene (reference sequence). The V and J ends lost 6 bases and 3 bases, in that order; junction bases with no gene match: 6. The CDR3 sequence: CASRNRLAGVYEQYF. The CDR3 DNA reads as TGTGCCAGCAGAAACCGACTAGCGGGAGTCTACGAGCAGTACTTC.

The chain links TRBV6-1 to TRBJ2-2, with a possible D match to TRBD1 (5 bases). V was clipped by 6 bases and J by 5 bases, with 10 bases between them. CDR3 length equals 13 residues. Germline loops: CDR1 MNHNS, CDR2 SASEGT. The DNA of the CDR3 is TGTGCCAGCAGGGGGCGAGTTACCGGGGAGCTGTTTTTT. Translation: CASRGRVTGELFF.

This clone appeared a few times. CDR3 DNA: TGTGCCAGCAGGCACGTAGATGGCTACACCTTC. Translation gives CASRHVDGYTF. The chain is built from TRBV28 and TRBJ1-2; D gene unclear. Germline CDR1 reads MDHEN; CDR2 reads SYDVKM. The CDR3 is made up of 11 amino acids. Trimming removed 6 bases at V and 6 bases at J, with 8 bases between.

The table lists this clone with a few counts. The chain has TRBV7-3 and TRBJ1-1; a possible D gene is TRBD1 (5 bases). V was shortened by 2 bases and J by 0 bases, with 10 bases between the two germline ends. CDR1 is SGHTA, CDR2 FQGTGA, per germline. The CDR3 totals 15 residues. CDR3 residues: CASSLYGGMNTEAFF. The CDR3 coding sequence is TGTGCCAGCAGCTTATATGGGGGGATGAACACTGAAGCTTTCTTT.

This sequence joins TRBV6-5 and TRBJ1-4; D gene uncertain. From germline, CDR1 is MNHEY and CDR2 SVGAGI. The CDR3 length is 14 residues. Deletions cut 0 bases from V and 8 bases from J, with 10 bases between. The CDR3 region has the DNA TGTGCCAGCAGTTACTCCCGAGGGAGGGAAAAACTGTTTTTT. Translated: CASSYSRGREKLFF.

In DNA, the CDR3 is TGTGCCAGCAGTGAAACTCTAGCGTTACGGGAGGCTGGGCATGAGCAGTTCTTC. This codes for CASSETLALREAGHEQFF. The chain uses TRBV2 and TRBJ2-1, with 7 bases fitting TRBD2. The CDR3 length is 18 residues. Germline V gene lookup returns CDR1 SNHLY and CDR2 FYNNEI. Germline trimming cut 2 bases from V and 8 bases from J; bases unmatched to any gene: 18.

This clone has only a few counts. The chain uses TRBV2 and TRBJ1-5, with 10 nucleotides matching TRBD1. This CDR3 spans 17 amino acids. CDR1 and CDR2 (germline): SNHLY, FYNNEI. V gave up 6 bases and J gave up 2 bases; unmatched junction bases: 10. CDR3 in DNA: TGTGCCAGCAGGGGGGACAGGGGATCAGGGGGCAATCAGCCCCAGCATTTT. Its protein product is CASRGDRGSGGNQPQHF.

V and J are TRBV13 and TRBJ1-2; D is ambiguous. CDR1 is PRHDT, CDR2 FYEKMQ, per germline (reference sequence). CDR3 length equals 15 residues. The germline V and J ends were trimmed by 0 bases and 0 bases, with 8 bases remaining between them. Written as DNA, the CDR3 is TGTGCCAGCAGCTTAGGATGGCAGGCTAACTATGGCTACACCTTC. Translated, it gives CASSLGWQANYGYTF. Combining the CDR3 with reference TRBV13 and TRBJ1-2 gives the whole variable domain AAGVIQSPRHLIKEKRETATLKCYPIPRHDTVYWYQQGPGQDPQFLISFYEKMQSDKGSIPDRFSAQQFSDYHSELNMSSLELGDSALYFCASSLGWQANYGYTFGSGTRLTVV.

This sequence joins TRBV30 and TRBJ2-5, with D maybe TRBD1 (6 bases). The germline V and J ends were trimmed by 2 bases and 1 base, with 11 bases remaining between them. Looked up from germline, CDR1 is GTSNPN and CDR2 is SVGIG (reference sequence). The CDR3 length is 14 residues. As DNA, the CDR3 is TGTGCCTGGAGTCCCCGGACAGTCCAAGAGACCCAGTACTTC. The encoded protein is CAWSPRTVQETQYF.

The chain joins TRBV19 to TRBJ1-5; the D gene is possibly TRBD1 (6 bases). Germline assignment: CDR1 LNHDA and CDR2 SQIVND (reference sequence). The V gene lost 5 bases and the J gene lost 3 bases, with 17 bases spanning the gap. This CDR3 spans 16 amino acids. The CDR3 DNA reads TGTGCCAGTAGTTCCAGGGTTGGGGGCTCCAATCAGCCCCAGCATTTT. Protein: CASSSRVGGSNQPQHF. Full variable domain (rest looked up from reference TRBV19 and TRBJ1-5): DGGITQSPKYLFRKEGQNVTLSCEQNLNHDAMYWYRQDPGQGLRLIYYSQIVNDFQKGDIAEGYSVSREKKESFPLTVTSAQKNPTAFYLCASSSRVGGSNQPQHFGDGTRLSIL.

The chain has TRBV29-1 and TRBJ1-1; 8 bases map to TRBD1. Germline V lookup: CDR1 SQVTM, CDR2 ANQGSEA. Trimming cost V 7 bases and J 4 bases; bases outside gene matches: 8. This CDR3 has 13 residues. In nucleotides, the CDR3 is TGCAGCGGGTCACAGGGGGTTGTCACTGAAGCTTTCTTT. It encodes CSGSQGVVTEAFF.

The chain employs TRBV7-9 and TRBJ2-5, with D tentatively TRBD1 (7 bases). CDR1 is SEHNR, CDR2 FQNEAQ, per germline (reference sequence). This CDR3 comprises 13 residues. The V and J ends lost 11 bases and 5 bases respectively, with 18 bases between them. CDR3 protein: CAGLHTGVETQYF. The CDR3 bases are TGTGCCGGACTACACACAGGGGTTGAGACCCAGTACTTC.

This sequence joins TRBV29-1 and TRBJ1-2, with a possible D match to TRBD1 (5 bases). CDR3 length: 14 amino acids. Trimming took 4 bases from V and 4 from J, leaving 16 bases between them. Germline V gives CDR1 SQVTM, CDR2 ANQGSEA. The CDR3 loop is CSVAPDTPSYGYTF. The CDR3 coding sequence is TGCAGCGTTGCGCCGGACACACCAAGCTATGGCTACACCTTC.

This chain uses TRBV7-3 with TRBJ2-3, with 11 bases fitting TRBD2. This CDR3 is 15 amino acids long. The ends lost 5 bases at V and 2 bases at J; junction bases unmatched: 3. Germline values: CDR1 SGHTA, CDR2 FQGTGA. The CDR3 reads CASSEGLADTDTQYF. The DNA of the CDR3 is TGTGCCAGCAGCGAGGGACTAGCGGACACAGATACGCAGTATTTT.

The sample holds a few counts of this clone. The genes are TRBV6-1 and TRBJ1-2; D remains unclear. The germline CDR1 and CDR2 sequences are MNHNS and SASEGT. V was shortened by 3 bases and J by 3 bases, with 14 bases between the two germline ends. This CDR3 has 15 amino acids. CDR3 in DNA: TGTGCCAGCAGTGACGGGCCTCCGGAGGACTATGGCTACACCTTC. Translation gives CASSDGPPEDYGYTF.

The chain uses TRBV19 and TRBJ1-6; 11 bases map to TRBD1. The CDR3 runs to 17 residues. Trimming cost V 4 bases and J 7 bases; bases outside gene matches: 9. CDR1 and CDR2 (germline): LNHDA, SQIVND (reference sequence). CDR3 region: CASSKTGQGVGNSPLHF. The CDR3 DNA is TGTGCCAGTAGTAAAACGGGACAGGGGGTAGGAAATTCACCCCTCCACTTT.

In this sample, this clone turned up a few times. This chain joins TRBV12-5 and TRBJ2-5, with 9 nucleotides matching TRBD1. This CDR3 region has 14 residues. The germline V gene encodes CDR1 LGHNT and CDR2 FRNRAP. The V and J ends lost 4 bases and 7 bases, in that order; junction bases with no gene match: 7. The CDR3 DNA is TGTGCTAGTGGTTCTAGCGGACAGGGGATGACCCAGTACTTC. This translates into CASGSSGQGMTQYF.

This chain uses TRBV6-5 with TRBJ2-3, with a weak D call TRBD2 (6 bases). This CDR3 contains 15 residues. Per the germline V gene, CDR1 is MNHEY and CDR2 is SVGAGI. The V end was cut by 0 bases, the J end by 3 bases, with 10 bases between. The CDR3 DNA sequence: TGTGCCAGCAGTTACTCGAGCGCGGGGACAGATACGCAGTATTTT. Encoded protein: CASSYSSAGTDTQYF.

V and J are TRBV5-1 and TRBJ1-5; D gene uncertain. Germline loops: CDR1 SGHRS, CDR2 YFSETQ. The V end lost 5 bases, the J end lost 0 bases, and 9 bases lay between the germline ends. The CDR3 is 14 amino acids. CDR3 in amino acids: CASRPGDSNQPQHF. Written as DNA, the CDR3 is TGCGCCAGCAGACCCGGGGATAGCAATCAGCCCCAGCATTTT.

Concerning this clone itself: The sample has other DNA sequences that encode this CDR3 too. The CDR3 is CASSYEGVPTNEKLFF. Here the CDR3 DNA reads TGTGCCAGCAGTTACGAGGGGGTTCCCACTAATGAAAAACTGTTTTTT. The chain couples TRBV6-5 to TRBJ1-4; a weak D match, TRBD1 (6 bases). CDR3 length: 16 residues. With 2 bases removed from V and 2 bases from J, the gap between germline ends came to 12 bases. Germline values: CDR1 MNHEY, CDR2 SVGAGI.

The rearrangement joins TRBV19 to TRBJ2-7; 7 positions match TRBD2. The V segment lost 4 bases and the J segment 3 bases; nucleotides outside the gene matches: 21. This CDR3 is built from 19 residues. The germline V gene encodes CDR1 LNHDA and CDR2 SQIVND (reference sequence). The CDR3 sequence: CASSTYAALGRGGIYEQYF. Here the CDR3 DNA reads TGTGCCAGTAGTACCTATGCTGCCTTAGGCCGCGGGGGAATCTACGAGCAGTACTTC.

J is TRBJ1-6 and V is TRBV23-1; TRBD1 matches 8 bases. TRBV23-1 is an open reading frame, and its role is uncertain. This CDR3 is 17 amino acids long. The V segment lost 4 bases and the J segment 7 bases; nucleotides outside the gene matches: 12. The CDR3 loop is CASSPPPQGARNSPLHF. In DNA, the CDR3 is TGCGCCAGCAGTCCACCACCGCAGGGGGCGCGGAATTCACCCCTCCACTTT.

The chain links TRBV24-1 to TRBJ2-4, with 9 bases aligning to TRBD1. V lost 3 bases to trimming and J lost 8 bases; unmatched junction nucleotides: 10. Germline V CDR1 and CDR2: KGHDR, SFDVKD. This CDR3 is built from 16 residues. The CDR3 bases are TGTGCCACCAGTGATCCGACCACAGGGGGCAGGGACATTCAGTACTTC. This encodes CATSDPTTGGRDIQYF.

The chain couples TRBV21-1 to TRBJ2-1; the table's D gene call, TRBD2, was not cross checked with the DNA. TRBV21-1 is noted as a pseudogene. This CDR3 spans 18 amino acids. CDR3 protein: CPRRVPSGALSRYNEQFF. In DNA, the CDR3 is TGTCCTAGGCGGGTGCCTAGCGGGGCCCTGAGCCGTTACAATGAGCAGTTCTTC.

The chain couples TRBV2 to TRBJ2-5; D might be TRBD1 (5 bases). The V end lost 4 bases, the J end lost 3 bases, and 12 bases lay between the germline ends. Germline V gene sequence: CDR1 SNHLY, CDR2 FYNNEI. This CDR3 has 14 residues. The CDR3 spells CASSGRVSKETQYF. In DNA, the CDR3 is TGTGCCAGCAGTGGCAGGGTTAGCAAAGAGACCCAGTACTTC.

The rearrangement uses TRBV9 and TRBJ1-2, with a tentative D call TRBD1 (6 bases). Germline values: CDR1 SGDLS, CDR2 YYNGEE. This CDR3 is built from 14 residues. V was clipped by 3 bases and J by 6 bases, with 15 bases between them. CDR3 protein: CASSASQGSDGYTF. The CDR3 bases are TGTGCCAGCAGCGCATCTCAGGGGAGTGATGGCTACACCTTC.

The gene calls are TRBV6-5 and TRBJ1-6, with D possibly TRBD1 on 5 matching bases. Germline CDR1 reads MNHEY; CDR2 reads SVGAGI. The V gene lost 11 bases and the J gene lost 6 bases, with 17 bases spanning the gap. The CDR3 sequence is 14 residues long. DNA of the CDR3: TGTGCCTCTGGACACGGGGAGGGTAATTCACCCCTCCACTTT. It specifies CASGHGEGNSPLHF.

V gene TRBV7-3 combines with J gene TRBJ1-3; D possibly corresponds to TRBD1 (5 bases). CDR1 and CDR2 from the germline V gene are SGHTA and FQGTGA. Trimming pared 5 bases from V and 3 bases from J, leaving 14 bases between. The CDR3 sequence is 15 residues long. This CDR3 reads CASSPSGGVGNTIYF. The DNA for the CDR3 is TGTGCCAGCAGCCCCTCAGGAGGGGTTGGAAACACCATATATTTT.